This paragraph covers one T cell receptor (beta chain) sequence. Its antigen is unknown. Every donor gave roughly 9.2 milliliters of peripheral blood. These data come from a study of blood T cells in healthy people across ages. A J-beta primer mix and a sample-barcoded 5' primer were used in a second PCR of about 7 to 12 cycles. Each CDR3 protein is one row after TCRdb ran MiXCR on the 5' RACE reads. The sample has about 1.6 million distinct CDR3 sequences, about 31% seen once. Whole-study findings and limits: TCR beta diversity per million T cells fell roughly linearly with age.

Per germline, CDR1 DFQATT and CDR2 SNEGSKA (reference sequence). J lost 0 bases, V lost 7 bases, and 2 bases had no gene match. CDR3 length: 12 residues. Sequencing input: blood. The sequence was collected from a woman in her 30s in good health. V usage is TRBV20-1 and J usage is TRBJ2-5; TRBD1 agrees at 7 bases. The CDR3 loop is CSGGQNQETQYF. The CDR3 nucleotides read TGCAGTGGGGGACAGAACCAAGAGACCCAGTACTTC.